This TCR beta chain was retrieved from a study of blood T cell repertoires in COVID-19. About the study: Some COVID-19 samples were acute and others convalescent; all came from the United States, Italy and Spain. The cDNA or gDNA used as material had been derived from T cells, B-cell-depleted T cells, or PBMCs.

Between the trimmed V and J ends, which lost 4 bases and 3 bases, there was a span of 16 bases. CDR3 length: 16 residues. CDR1 is SGHNT and CDR2 is YYREEE in the germline V gene (reference sequence). Per the original data handling: Using reference gene primer amplification, nucleated cell counts were estimated. Profiled with immunoSEQ multiplex PCR; TCRdb holds only in-frame clones, not every one. V and J calls and clone size are given by that table; D and trimming were obtained from the DNA. The sample lists nearly 250,000 clones, about nine tenths occurring once. The sequencing input was peripheral blood. The sequence was collected from an older woman who had recovered from COVID-19. The chain recombines TRBV5-4 with TRBJ1-4; possibly TRBD1 for D (6 bases). The CDR3, as DNA: TGTGCCAGCAGCAAGGAGGCCGACAGGTCTAATGAAAAACTGTTTTTT. This translates into CASSKEADRSNEKLFF.